This TCR beta chain was documented in a study of OX40 agonist ivuxolimab in advanced cancers. Across the whole study: The group had a mean age of around 60 years, ranged from roughly 23 to 90, and was 80% to 90% male. Prior anti-PD-1, anti-PD-L1 or anti-CTLA-4 therapy did not bar entry, and about 40% had some. Study observations and caveats: Relative to CD4+ cells, CD8+ T cells on average had more expanded clones. In the 0.1-3.0 mg/kg groups, partial responders showed among the lowest expansion.

Assay used: immunoSEQ multiplex PCR; TCRdb lists only in-frame clones, some missing. The repertoire holds 50,000 to 75,000 clones, with 70% to 80% as singletons. V lost 6 bases, J lost 6 bases, and 4 bases stayed unmatched. CDR3 size: 13 residues. The germline V gene encodes CDR1 MNHEY and CDR2 SVGAGI. Notes on this clone: What it recognizes is unknown.

The chain employs TRBV6-5 and TRBJ2-1; 8 bases fit TRBD1. This specimen was CD4+ or CD8+ T cells sorted from blood, taken in a trial of the OX40 agonist ivuxolimab. The receptor was derived from an adult with an advanced solid tumor such as melanoma, head and neck, liver or kidney cancer. CDR3 coding DNA: TGTGCCAGCAGGGCTACAGGGGGCAATGAGCAGTTCTTC. It translates to CASRATGGNEQFF.